This T cell receptor (beta chain) was observed in a study of response to subunit inactivated influenza vaccine. Whole-study findings and limits: The authors put forward the suggestion that each seasonal influenza vaccination may bring in only a limited number of new T cells.

Via MiXCR, TCRdb re-called the RT-PCR reads, giving one row per CDR3 protein. The sample contains 530,000 or so distinct CDR3 sequences, approximately 14% of which appear only once. About this clonotype itself: Its target is not known.

Germline trimming cut 6 bases from V and 4 bases from J; bases unmatched to any gene: 9. The CDR3 loop spans 18 amino acids. From germline, CDR1 is SGHAT and CDR2 FQNNGV. The TCR was taken from a middle-aged man who received an inactivated influenza vaccine. Sample: PBMCs from blood, taken less than 13 days after vaccination. The V gene is TRBV11-2, the J gene TRBJ2-1; TRBD2 agrees at 16 bases. CDR3 in amino acids: CASRPGTSGRARYNEQFF. CDR3 bases: TGTGCCAGCAGGCCCGGGACTAGCGGGAGGGCCCGGTACAATGAGCAGTTCTTC.